These T cell receptor beta chains were read from a single sample in a study of blood T cell repertoires in COVID-19. Some clones are missing from TCRdb's copy, which holds only in-frame ones; the method was immunoSEQ multiplex PCR. The table records roughly 81,000 clones, around 88% of them present only once. The sequencing input was peripheral blood. The receptors were gathered from a man of 80 years or more with active or convalescent COVID-19. Both conserved end residues are part of each CDR3. Each record gives: clone size, D gene, J gene, V gene, CDR3 DNA, CDR3 protein. The D gene is left open where the match is weak. Clone size is not always given. Where it is, it says once, few, many or a class for expanded clones.

>.|.|TRBJ1-1|TRBV19
TGTGCCAGTAGTCCACTCATAGGGGGCACTGAAGCTTTCTTT
CASSPLIGGTEAFF
>.|.|TRBJ2-3|TRBV7-3
TGTGCCAGCAGCTACCCGGGGTCTGGGAATACGCAGTATTTT
CASSYPGSGNTQYF
>.|.|TRBJ2-3|TRBV28
TGTGCCAGCAGTTTTCGGGGATTTCGATATCCCCAGGAGGACACAGATACGCAGTATTTT
CASSFRGFRYPQEDTDTQYF
>.|TRBD1|TRBJ1-1|TRBV19
TGTGCCAGTAGTCTACGGACAGGCCTTGAAGCTTTCTTT
CASSLRTGLEAFF
>.|.|TRBJ1-1|TRBV19
TGTGCCAGTAGCGAAACAGGGAACACTGAAGCTTTCTTT
CASSETGNTEAFF
>.|.|TRBJ1-4|TRBV12-2
TGTGCAAGTCGCGTCAGGGGTCCGGGCCAGGAGAATGAAAAACTGTTTTTT
CASRVRGPGQENEKLFF
>few|TRBD2|TRBJ2-7|TRBV7-2
TGTGCCAGCAGCTGGACGGGGGGCTACGAGCAGTACTTC
CASSWTGGYEQYF
>.|TRBD1|TRBJ1-1|TRBV5-6
TGTGCCAGCAGCTTGGTGGGACAGCCTCTTGAAGCTTTCTTT
CASSLVGQPLEAFF
>.|TRBD2|TRBJ2-5|TRBV7-3
TGTGCCAGCAGCTCCCGACTAGCGGGGGGGCTCTTAAAAGAGACCCAGTACTTC
CASSSRLAGGLLKETQYF
>once|.|TRBJ1-2|TRBV6-6
TGTGCCAGCAGCCCAGGTGGGGGCGCTGAGACCTTC
CASSPGGGAETF
>.|.|TRBJ2-2|TRBV5-1
TGCGCCAGCAGCTTTCAAAGACACCCGAACACCGGGGAGCTGTTTTTT
CASSFQRHPNTGELFF
>.|.|TRBJ2-5|TRBV5-8
TGTGCCAGCAGCTTGGCATACCAAGAGACCCAGTACTTC
CASSLAYQETQYF
>once|.|TRBJ1-4|TRBV11-2
TGTGCCAGCAGCTTAGGAGGGGGTTTTAATGAAAAACTGTTTTTT
CASSLGGGFNEKLFF
>.|.|TRBJ1-6|TRBV11-2
TGTGCCAGCAGCTTCGGCCAGGGAAAAGGAATTCTCCACTTT
CASSFGQGKGILHF
>few|TRBD2|TRBJ2-7|TRBV5-1
TGCGCCAGCAGCTTAACGGGACTAGTGTTCTACGAGCAGTACTTC
CASSLTGLVFYEQYF
>few|.|TRBJ1-5|TRBV28
TGTGCCAGCAGTCGACTTCCGGGACAAAGCAATCAGCCCCAGCATTTT
CASSRLPGQSNQPQHF
>.|TRBD1|TRBJ1-6|TRBV19
TGTGCCAGTAGTCTCGGACAGGGAAGATCACCCCTCCACTTT
CASSLGQGRSPLHF
>.|TRBD1|TRBJ1-2|TRBV5-1
TGCGCCAGCAGCTTACCGACAGGGAATGGCTACACCTTC
CASSLPTGNGYTF
>.|.|TRBJ2-1|TRBV6-5
TGTGCCAGCAGTTACCGACAGTCCTCCTACAATGAGCAGTTCTTC
CASSYRQSSYNEQFF
>.|TRBD1|TRBJ1-4|TRBV19
TGTGCCAGTACCTCAACTGACAGGGGGCGTGAAAAACTGTTTTTT
CASTSTDRGREKLFF
>.|.|TRBJ1-6|TRBV6-5
TGTGCCAGCAGTAAAAATCGGGGAGGGGATTCACCCCTCCACTTT
CASSKNRGGDSPLHF
>.|.|TRBJ1-1|TRBV18
TGTGCCAGCTCACTCCATAAACAGGGGAACACTGAAGCTTTCTTT
CASSLHKQGNTEAFF
>.|.|TRBJ2-3|TRBV2
TGTGCCAGCAGGGGGCATGGTAGCCCCTGGGCAGATACGCAGTATTTT
CASRGHGSPWADTQYF
>.|.|TRBJ2-2|TRBV10-2
TGCGCCAGCAGTGAGCCTATCTTACAGGGCACCGGGGAGCTGTTTTTT
CASSEPILQGTGELFF
>once|.|TRBJ2-1|TRBV29-1
TGCAGCGTTGCGCCTCGGAGCTCCTACAATGAGCAGTTCTTC
CSVAPRSSYNEQFF
>.|.|TRBJ1-4|TRBV18
TGTGCCAGCTCACCACAAGCGACAGCAACTAATGAAAAACTGTTTTTT
CASSPQATATNEKLFF
>.|.|TRBJ1-5|TRBV7-6
TGTGCCAGCAGCTTAGCACAGGGTAATCAGCCCCAGCATTTT
CASSLAQGNQPQHF
>.|.|TRBJ2-2|TRBV6-5
TGTGCCAGCACCTCCCGGACATCGAACACCGGGGAGCTGTTTTTT
CASTSRTSNTGELFF
>.|.|TRBJ1-1|TRBV7-9
TGTGCCAGCAGCTTAAACAATCTTGGCACTGAAGCTTTCTTT
CASSLNNLGTEAFF
>.|TRBD2|TRBJ2-3|TRBV3-1/TRBV3-2
TGTGCCAGCAGCCAAGCAGCGGGGGAACCCCCGAGCACAGATACGCAGTATTTT
CASSQAAGEPPSTDTQYF
>.|TRBD1|TRBJ2-1|TRBV28
TGTGCCAGCAGTTTAGCGGACAGGGTTAATGAGCAGTTCTTC
CASSLADRVNEQFF
>once|TRBD1|TRBJ2-2|TRBV7-2
TGTGCCAGCAGCTTGGCAGGGGGTAACACCGGGGAGCTGTTTTTT
CASSLAGGNTGELFF
>once|TRBD2|TRBJ2-7|TRBV5-1
TGCGCCAGCAGCTTGGCTGCGCGGGAGGGCATCTACGAGCAGTACTTC
CASSLAAREGIYEQYF
>.|.|TRBJ1-1|TRBV5-1
TGCGCCAGCAGGCTGACTTACATGAACACTGAAGCTTTCTTT
CASRLTYMNTEAFF
>.|.|TRBJ1-1|TRBV29-1
TGCAGCAGCGGACCGGGAAACACTGAAGCTTTCTTT
CSSGPGNTEAFF
>.|.|TRBJ2-5|TRBV28
TGTGCCAGCCGTCCGGCGGCGGGTGAGACCCAGTACTTC
CASRPAAGETQYF
>.|.|TRBJ2-1|TRBV6-1
TGTGCCAGCAGTCTAGCGTCCCCAGCGATGAATGAGCAGTTCTTC
CASSLASPAMNEQFF
>.|TRBD2|TRBJ2-3|TRBV28
TGTGCCAGCAGTTCCTTCACCGGGCTAGCGGGAGGGAACGCTAGCACAGATACGCAGTATTTT
CASSSFTGLAGGNASTDTQYF
>.|TRBD1|TRBJ1-5|TRBV12-5
TGTGCTAGTGGCCTGACAGGGTGGCAGCCCCAGCATTTT
CASGLTGWQPQHF
>.|.|TRBJ2-1|TRBV29-1
TGCAGCGTCGAGACAAGCAATGAGCAGTTCTTC
CSVETSNEQFF
>.|TRBD1|TRBJ1-2|TRBV14
TGTGCCAGCAGCCGGGACAGTTATGGCTACACCTTC
CASSRDSYGYTF
>.|.|TRBJ1-4|TRBV29-1
TGCAGCGTTGACGCTAATGAAAAACTGTTTTTT
CSVDANEKLFF
>.|.|TRBJ2-7|TRBV28
TGTGCCAGCAGTTTAGTCGGGACAACAGCCTACGAGCAGTACTTC
CASSLVGTTAYEQYF
>.|TRBD1|TRBJ1-6|TRBV2
TGTGCCAGCAGCCCGAGGGGACAGGGTGATTCACCCCTCCACTTT
CASSPRGQGDSPLHF
>.|.|TRBJ2-5|TRBV21-1
TGTGCCAGCAGCACCCGTCTCGAGACCCAGTACTTC
CASSTRLETQYF
>.|TRBD2|TRBJ2-1|TRBV29-1
TGCAGCGTTGTGCGGGAGTTATACAATGAGCAGTTCTTC
CSVVRELYNEQFF